This entry is about one T cell receptor beta chain. The data stem from a study of siplizumab effects on memory and regulatory T cells. Profiled with immunoSEQ multiplex PCR; TCRdb holds only in-frame clones, not every one. The sample has some 120,000 clones, just over 90% seen once. Germline values: CDR1 MGHRA, CDR2 YSYEKL. V dropped 4 bases and J dropped 0 bases, with 21 bases sitting between them. CDR3 length: 18 residues. Sequencing was performed on non-Treg CD4+ T cells sorted from blood. This rearrangement joins TRBV4-1 to TRBJ1-2; a weak D match, TRBD1 (5 bases). The TCR originated in a human donor in good health. CDR3 in DNA: TGCGCCAGCAGCCCCAACAATTGGGAGGGGCGAGCTAACTATGGCTACACCTTC. Protein: CASSPNNWEGRANYGYTF.